Following are 32 T cell receptor beta chains from one sample sequenced in a study of shared clonotypes between healthy human individuals. Here immunoSEQ multiplex PCR was the method, and the copy in TCRdb shows in-frame clones only, minus some. Found here are about half a million clones, 70% to 80% of them singletons; the top ten hold around 11%. The specimen was PBMCs. The receptors were sampled from a woman in her forties in good health. Some clones in this sample may be carry-over from other donors' samples.

About this clone: A far bigger clonotype differs at one base, so this is likely a read error. V gene TRBV30 combines with J gene TRBJ2-7; D is unresolved. Germline assignment: CDR1 GTSNPN and CDR2 SVGIG (reference sequence). CDR3 size: 13 residues. DNA for the CDR3: TGTGCCTGGAACCGACAAAACTCCTACGAGCAGCACTTC. Translating gives CAWNRQNSYEQHF.

This chain joins TRBV7-3 and TRBJ2-5; 9 bases map to TRBD1. Germline V lookup: CDR1 SGHTA, CDR2 FQGTGA. V shed 5 bases and J 1 base; nucleotides not matched to a gene: 8. The CDR3 contains 16 residues. CDR3 DNA sequence: TGTGCCAGCAGCCGGGGGACAGGGCTTTTCCAAGAGACCCAGTACTTC. It translates to CASSRGTGLFQETQYF.

This clone occurred a few times. The gene calls are TRBV29-1 and TRBJ2-5; 9 positions match TRBD2. CDR1 is SQVTM, CDR2 ANQGSEA, per germline. The CDR3 covers 15 residues. V shed 6 bases, J shed 0 bases, and the junction held 8 bases outside the gene matches. The CDR3 bases are TGCAGCGTCGCCGGGACTAGCAAGTACCAAGAGACCCAGTACTTC. Translated, it gives CSVAGTSKYQETQYF.

Of note for this clone: Being one base from a much bigger clone, this may be a read error. Other nucleotide sequences in the sample specify the same CDR3. V is TRBV7-2 and J is TRBJ1-1, with 9 bases identical to TRBD1. CDR1 is SGHTA, CDR2 FQGNSA, per germline. The CDR3 has 13 residues. Trimming took 3 bases from V and 4 from J; bases not matched to a gene: 0. CDR3 in DNA: TGTGCCAGCAGCTTGGACAGGGGCACTGAAGCTTTCTTT. Translation gives CASSLDRGTEAFF. Filled out from reference TRBV7-2 and TRBJ1-1, the complete variable domain reads GAGVSQSPSNKVTEKGKDVELRCDPISGHTALYWYRQSLGQGLEFLIYFQGNSAPDKSGLPSDRFSAERTGGSVSTLTIQRTQQEDSAVYLCASSLDRGTEAFFGQGTRLTVV.

As concerns this clone: This may stem from a read error, because a much larger clone lies one nucleotide away. Within the sample, other DNA sequences also encode this same CDR3. V and J are TRBV5-4 and TRBJ2-1, with TRBD2 matching 12 bases. The CDR3 consists of 17 residues. Germline CDR1 SGHNT, CDR2 YYREEE (reference sequence). Trimming took 5 bases from V and 5 from J; bases not matched to a gene: 11. CDR3 DNA: TGTGCCAGCAGAAACCTAGCGGGAGGGCCGAAGCACAATGAGCAGTTCTTC. Translation: CASRNLAGGPKHNEQFF.

CDR3 coding DNA: TGTGCCAGCAGCTTACAGGGACGGTGGACAAATACGCAGTATTTT. It is translated as CASSLQGRWTNTQYF. The V and J genes are TRBV9 and TRBJ2-3; D might be TRBD1 (6 bases). Per the germline V gene, CDR1 is SGDLS and CDR2 is YYNGEE. This CDR3 is built from 15 residues. V shed 4 bases and J shed 7 bases, with 19 bases lying between them.

The chain links TRBV28 to TRBJ1-2; the D is unclear. The CDR3 extends over 13 amino acids. Deletions cut 3 bases from V and 4 bases from J, with 9 bases between. Germline V gene sequence: CDR1 MDHEN, CDR2 SYDVKM. The chain's CDR3 is CASSLRPLYGYTF. Here the CDR3 DNA reads TGTGCCAGCAGTTTGAGGCCCCTCTATGGCTACACCTTC.

The J gene is TRBJ1-2, the V gene TRBV7-9, with a tentative D call TRBD1 (5 bases). Trimming cost V 5 bases and J 4 bases, with 20 bases left between them. This CDR3 has 16 amino acids. Germline CDR1 reads SEHNR; CDR2 reads FQNEAQ (reference sequence). CDR3 region: CASSRAVSGKPYGYTF. The CDR3 region has the DNA TGTGCCAGCAGCCGGGCGGTATCAGGGAAGCCCTATGGCTACACCTTC.

The chain uses TRBV6-1 and TRBJ2-7; the match to TRBD2 covers 7 bases. Germline CDR1 is MNHNS and CDR2 is SASEGT. J lost 2 bases, V lost 3 bases, and 7 bases had no gene match. The CDR3 has 15 amino acids. The CDR3 nucleotides are TGTGCCAGCAGTGATGAAGTAGCGGGTACCTACGAGCAGTACTTC. It encodes CASSDEVAGTYEQYF.

This clone was counted between two and nine times. This chain links TRBV6-1 with TRBJ2-7; maybe TRBD2 (6 bases). In germline, CDR1 is MNHNS, CDR2 SASEGT. The CDR3 covers 16 residues. V shed 2 bases and J shed 3 bases, with 17 bases lying between them. CDR3 residues: CASSERAGAEGYEQYF. CDR3 nucleotides: TGTGCCAGCAGTGAACGGGCAGGCGCGGAGGGCTACGAGCAGTACTTC.

V usage is TRBV7-9 and J usage is TRBJ1-1; D remains unclear. Trimming pared 0 bases from V and 4 bases from J, leaving 24 bases between. The germline CDR1 and CDR2 sequences are SEHNR and FQNEAQ (reference sequence). The length of the CDR3 is 19 residues. In DNA, the CDR3 is TGTGCCAGCAGCTTAGCATTAGGGCTCGTGGTCAGTCGGGCCACTGAAGCTTTCTTT. Translation gives CASSLALGLVVSRATEAFF. Together with reference TRBV7-9 and TRBJ1-1, the CDR3 gives the full variable domain: DTGVSQNPRHKITKRGQNVTFRCDPISEHNRLYWYRQTLGQGPEFLTYFQNEAQLEKSRLLSDRFSAERPKGSFSTLEIQRTEQGDSAMYLCASSLALGLVVSRATEAFFGQGTRLTVV.

This chain connects TRBV29-1 to TRBJ2-3; D is undetermined. The length of the CDR3 is 13 residues. Between the trimmed V and J ends, which lost 1 base and 5 bases, there was a span of 10 bases. Germline V gene sequence: CDR1 SQVTM, CDR2 ANQGSEA. CDR3 amino acids: CSVEGAAKDTQYF. CDR3 nucleotides: TGCAGCGTTGAAGGAGCAGCGAAAGATACGCAGTATTTT.

This clone was recorded only once. The chain employs TRBV9 and TRBJ2-4, with a possible D match to TRBD2 (5 bases). V was trimmed by 0 bases and J by 4 bases, leaving 11 bases between them. This CDR3 comprises 15 residues. Germline V lookup: CDR1 SGDLS, CDR2 YYNGEE. Here the CDR3 reads CASSVEGLAKNIQYF. As DNA, the CDR3 is TGTGCCAGCAGCGTAGAAGGGCTAGCTAAAAACATTCAGTACTTC.

This chain connects TRBV5-4 to TRBJ2-1, with D hard to call. The germline CDR1 and CDR2 sequences are SGHNT and YYREEE (reference sequence). Trimming removed 4 bases from V and 8 bases from J, with 10 bases in between. This CDR3 spans 12 amino acids. The CDR3, as DNA: TGTGCCAGCAGCCCGGAGTTTGATGAGCAGTTCTTC. It translates to CASSPEFDEQFF.

This clone was counted a few times. This likely reflects a read error, since a far larger clone is one base away. Other DNA sequences within the sample encode an identical CDR3. The chain uses TRBV19 and TRBJ2-7; D may match TRBD1 or TRBD2 (5 bases each). Trimming removed 8 bases at V and 3 bases at J, with 8 bases between. The CDR3 is 11 amino acids. In germline, CDR1 is LNHDA, CDR2 SQIVND (reference sequence). The CDR3 here is CASDGGYEQYF. The CDR3 nucleotides are TGTGCCAGTGATGGGGGCTACGAGCAGTACTTC.

This rearrangement joins TRBV11-2 to TRBJ2-7; D is perhaps TRBD1 (6 bases). The CDR3 spans 13 residues. From germline, CDR1 is SGHAT and CDR2 FQNNGV. V lost 5 bases, J lost 4 bases, and 12 bases lay in between. DNA for the CDR3: TGTGCCAGCAGCCCACAGGGTAGTTACGAGCAGTACTTC. Protein sequence: CASSPQGSYEQYF. The full variable domain, with the rest looked up from reference TRBV11-2 and TRBJ2-7, is EAGVAQSPRYKIIEKRQSVAFWCNPISGHATLYWYQQILGQGPKLLIQFQNNGVVDDSQLPKDRFSAERLKGVDSTLKIQPAKLEDSAVYLCASSPQGSYEQYFGPGTRLTVT.

V and J are TRBV5-1 and TRBJ1-1; 8 nucleotides agree with TRBD1. This CDR3 spans 14 amino acids. V lost 5 bases and J lost 5; bases outside the gene matches: 8. Germline CDR1 reads SGHRS; CDR2 reads YFSETQ. This CDR3 is CASRYSGGATEAFF. CDR3 sequence (DNA): TGCGCCAGCAGATATTCAGGGGGCGCGACTGAAGCTTTCTTT.

This clone was detected only a few times. Other DNA sequences in this sample translate to the same CDR3. The chain employs TRBV6-4 and TRBJ2-3; TRBD1 aligns across 8 bases. V lost 4 bases and J lost 4; bases outside the gene matches: 7. CDR1 and CDR2 (germline): MRHNA, SNTAGT. The CDR3 length is 15 residues. The CDR3 loop reads CASSGGQGGADTQYF. The CDR3 DNA reads TGTGCCAGCAGTGGAGGACAGGGAGGCGCAGATACGCAGTATTTT.

The genes are TRBV19 and TRBJ2-7; TRBD2 is a possible D gene (5 bases). Germline V gene sequence: CDR1 LNHDA, CDR2 SQIVND (reference sequence). Trimming took off 5 bases at V and 2 bases at J, with 13 bases between the two ends. The CDR3 contains 14 residues. CDR3 region: CASSPADGAYEQYF. The CDR3 DNA sequence: TGTGCCAGTAGTCCCGCCGACGGGGCCTACGAGCAGTACTTC.

This rearrangement joins TRBV5-4 to TRBJ2-7, with D possibly matching TRBD1 (5 bases). CDR1 is SGHNT, CDR2 YYREEE, per germline (reference sequence). This CDR3 has 15 amino acids. The germline V and J ends were trimmed by 0 bases and 5 bases, with 15 bases remaining between them. CDR3 DNA: TGTGCCAGCAGCTTGGGGGGTCAGGGTCGGAACGAGCAGTACTTC. Protein: CASSLGGQGRNEQYF.

The V gene is TRBV6-6, the J gene TRBJ2-1, with 10 bases identical to TRBD1. The germline gives CDR1 MNHNY, CDR2 SVGAGI (reference sequence). Trimming at V came to 10 bases and at J to 12 bases, leaving 18 bases not matched to a gene. This CDR3 spans 15 amino acids. DNA of the CDR3: TGTGCCACGACACCCCCGGGACAGGGGAACTATGGGCAGTTCTTC. Translated, it gives CATTPPGQGNYGQFF.

V gene TRBV4-2 combines with J gene TRBJ2-3; 9 nucleotides align to TRBD1. Trimming cost V 1 base and J 4 bases; bases outside gene matches: 3. CDR1 is LGHNA and CDR2 is YNFKEQ in the germline V gene. The CDR3 sequence is 15 residues long. CDR3 bases: TGTGCCAGCAGCCAAGGGACAGGGGACGCAGATACGCAGTATTTT. It encodes CASSQGTGDADTQYF.

V usage is TRBV14 and J usage is TRBJ1-3, with 7 bases identical to TRBD1. Germline trimming cut 2 bases from V and 2 bases from J; bases unmatched to any gene: 3. Germline lookup yields CDR1 SGHDN and CDR2 FVKESK. CDR3 length equals 15 residues. This CDR3 reads CASSQRTGPGNTIYF. The CDR3 DNA is TGTGCCAGCAGCCAAAGGACAGGACCTGGAAACACCATATATTTT.

V and J are TRBV5-6 and TRBJ2-7; D perhaps matches TRBD1 (8 bases). The V and J ends lost 7 bases and 9 bases respectively, with 20 bases between them. The CDR3 sequence is 13 residues long. Germline CDR1 is SGHDT and CDR2 is YYEEEE. CDR3 loop: CASGDRSPGGQYF. CDR3 sequence (DNA): TGTGCCAGCGGGGACAGGTCCCCGGGAGGGCAGTACTTC.

The chain carries TRBV28 and TRBJ1-4, with D possibly TRBD1 on 5 matching bases. V was cut by 6 bases and J by 0 bases, with 11 bases left in between. The CDR3 has 15 amino acids. Germline V lookup: CDR1 MDHEN, CDR2 SYDVKM. CDR3 residues: CASSRDSATNEKLFF. The CDR3 nucleotides are TGTGCCAGCAGCCGAGACAGTGCAACTAATGAAAAACTGTTTTTT.

A word on this clone: A far more abundant clone sits one base away, making this likely a read error. Within the sample, other DNA sequences also encode this same CDR3. This chain links TRBV28 with TRBJ1-1, with D possibly being TRBD1 (5 bases). The CDR3 runs to 12 residues. The germline CDR1 and CDR2 sequences are MDHEN and SYDVKM. The CDR3 here is CASSLTGAEAFF. CDR3 DNA sequence: TGTGCCAGCAGTTTAACTGGGGCTGAAGCTTTCTTC.

In its sample, this clone was seen a few times. This sequence joins TRBV10-2 and TRBJ2-6; 12 nucleotides line up with TRBD2. This CDR3 contains 17 residues. With V trimmed by 6 bases and J by 0 bases, 3 bases remained unmatched. Germline V gene data show CDR1 as WSHSY and CDR2 as SAAADI. The CDR3 coding sequence is TGCGCCAGCAGGGGGACTAGCGGGCTCTCTGGGGCCAACGTCCTGACTTTC. Its translation is CASRGTSGLSGANVLTF.

The V gene is TRBV18, the J gene TRBJ2-7, with D perhaps matching TRBD2 (6 bases). The CDR3 covers 15 residues. Germline values: CDR1 KGHSH, CDR2 LQKENI. V was trimmed by 0 bases and J by 0 bases, leaving 9 bases between them. This CDR3 reads CASSPPSGTSYEQYF. For the CDR3, the DNA is TGTGCCAGCTCACCACCTAGCGGAACCTCCTACGAGCAGTACTTC.

The chain joins TRBV5-1 to TRBJ2-1; possible D gene TRBD2, 5 bases. Between the trimmed V and J ends, which lost 4 bases and 4 bases, there was a span of 18 bases. Germline CDR1 SGHRS, CDR2 YFSETQ. CDR3 size: 16 residues. DNA for the CDR3: TGCGCCAGCAGCCTTGGAGGCAAGGTCAGTTACAATGAGCAGTTCTTC. This encodes CASSLGGKVSYNEQFF.

The V call is TRBV30, the J call TRBJ1-4; tentatively, D is TRBD1 (5 bases). CDR1 is GTSNPN, CDR2 SVGIG, per germline (reference sequence). Deletions cut 4 bases from V and 7 bases from J, with 10 bases between. This CDR3 spans 12 amino acids. CDR3 bases: TGTGCCTGGAATACAGGTGGTGAAAAACTGTTTTTT. This sequence encodes CAWNTGGEKLFF.

The rearrangement joins TRBV2 to TRBJ1-2; D not resolved. The CDR3 contains 12 residues. CDR1 SNHLY and CDR2 FYNNEI come from the germline V gene. Trimming took 10 bases from V and 2 from J, leaving 11 bases between them. This CDR3 is CAIQGSNYGYTF. CDR3 coding DNA: TGTGCCATACAAGGATCCAACTATGGCTACACCTTC.

The chain has TRBV29-1 and TRBJ2-1; 13 nucleotides align to TRBD2. Germline lookup yields CDR1 SQVTM and CDR2 ANQGSEA. V was pared by 6 bases and J by 4 bases, with 12 bases of the junction left unmatched. CDR3 length: 17 residues. CDR3 in DNA: TGCAGCGTGCCAGAAGGTGGGACTAGCGGGGATTACAATGAGCAGTTCTTC. Translated, it gives CSVPEGGTSGDYNEQFF.